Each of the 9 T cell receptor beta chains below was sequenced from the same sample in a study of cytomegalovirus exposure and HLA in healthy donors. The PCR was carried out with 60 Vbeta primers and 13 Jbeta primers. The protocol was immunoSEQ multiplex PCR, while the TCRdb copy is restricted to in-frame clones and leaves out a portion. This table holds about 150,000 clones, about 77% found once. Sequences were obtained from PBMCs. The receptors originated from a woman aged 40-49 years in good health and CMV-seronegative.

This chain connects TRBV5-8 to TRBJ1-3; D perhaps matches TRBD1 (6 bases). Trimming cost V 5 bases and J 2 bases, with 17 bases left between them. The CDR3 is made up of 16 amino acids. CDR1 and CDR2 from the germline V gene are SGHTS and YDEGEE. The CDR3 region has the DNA TGTGCCAGCAGTCCCGGACAGCACTGGCCTGGAAACACCATATATTTT. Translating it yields CASSPGQHWPGNTIYF.

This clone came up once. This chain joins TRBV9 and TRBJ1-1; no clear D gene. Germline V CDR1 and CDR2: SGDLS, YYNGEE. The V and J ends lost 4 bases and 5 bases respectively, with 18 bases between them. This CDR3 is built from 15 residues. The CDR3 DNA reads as TGTGCCAGCAGCTCCCGCCTGACTGGAGTAACTGAAGCTTTCTTT. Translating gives CASSSRLTGVTEAFF. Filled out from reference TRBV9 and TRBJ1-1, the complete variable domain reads DSGVTQTPKHLITATGQRVTLRCSPRSGDLSVYWYQQSLDQGLQFLIQYYNGEERAKGNILERFSAQQFPDLHSELNLSSLELGDSALYFCASSSRLTGVTEAFFGQGTRLTVV.

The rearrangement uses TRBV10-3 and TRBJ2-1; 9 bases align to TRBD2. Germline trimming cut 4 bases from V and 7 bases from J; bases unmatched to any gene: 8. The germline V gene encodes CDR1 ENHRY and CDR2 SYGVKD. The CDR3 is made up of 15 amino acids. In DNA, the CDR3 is TGTGCCATCAGTGGTCCGGGACTAGCAATAAATGAGCAGTTCTTC. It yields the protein CAISGPGLAINEQFF.

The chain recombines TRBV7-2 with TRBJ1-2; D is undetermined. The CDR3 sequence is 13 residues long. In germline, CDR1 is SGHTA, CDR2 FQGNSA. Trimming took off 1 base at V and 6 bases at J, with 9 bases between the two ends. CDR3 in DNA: TGTGCCAGCAGCTTAGTAAGAGAGAATGGCTACACCTTC. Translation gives CASSLVRENGYTF.

The CDR3 loop reads CASSRGTEAFF. CDR3 nucleotides: TGTGCCAGCAGTCGAGGAACTGAAGCTTTCTTT. The chain uses TRBV28 and TRBJ1-1; no clear D. Germline V gene data show CDR1 as MDHEN and CDR2 as SYDVKM. This CDR3 region has 11 residues. Trimming pared 5 bases from V and 5 bases from J, leaving 6 bases between.

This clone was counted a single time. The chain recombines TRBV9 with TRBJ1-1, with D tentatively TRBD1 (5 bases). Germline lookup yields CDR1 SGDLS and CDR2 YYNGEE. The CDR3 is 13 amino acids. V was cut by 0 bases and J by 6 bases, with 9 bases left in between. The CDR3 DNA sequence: TGTGCCAGCAGCGTAGGCAGGGAATCTGAAGCTTTCTTT. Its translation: CASSVGRESEAFF. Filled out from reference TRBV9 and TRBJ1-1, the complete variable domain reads DSGVTQTPKHLITATGQRVTLRCSPRSGDLSVYWYQQSLDQGLQFLIQYYNGEERAKGNILERFSAQQFPDLHSELNLSSLELGDSALYFCASSVGRESEAFFGQGTRLTVV.

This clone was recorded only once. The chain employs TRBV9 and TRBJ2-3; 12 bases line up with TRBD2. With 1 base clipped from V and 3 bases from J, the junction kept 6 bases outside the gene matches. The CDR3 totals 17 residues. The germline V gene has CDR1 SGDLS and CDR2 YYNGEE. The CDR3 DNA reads TGTGCCAGCAGCGTACTAGCGGGGGGGTCTATTACAGATACGCAGTATTTT. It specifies CASSVLAGGSITDTQYF.

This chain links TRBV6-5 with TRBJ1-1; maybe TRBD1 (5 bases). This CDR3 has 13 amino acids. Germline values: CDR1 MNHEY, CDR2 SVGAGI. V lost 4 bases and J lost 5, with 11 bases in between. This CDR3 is CASSSAGRTEAFF. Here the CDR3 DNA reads TGTGCCAGCAGTTCAGCAGGGCGGACTGAAGCTTTCTTT.

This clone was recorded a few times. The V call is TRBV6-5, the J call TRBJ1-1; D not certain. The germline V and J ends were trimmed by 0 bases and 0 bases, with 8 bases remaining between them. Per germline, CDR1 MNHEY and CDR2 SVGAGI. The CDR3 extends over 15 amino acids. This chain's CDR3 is CASSYSPPMNTEAFF. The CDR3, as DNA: TGTGCCAGCAGTTACTCTCCCCCTATGAACACTGAAGCTTTCTTT.